The sequence of this T cell receptor beta chain was determined in a study of T-cell memory formation after mild COVID-19. The CDR3 loop spans 14 amino acids. V was pared by 2 bases and J by 9 bases, with 14 bases between. Germline V CDR1 and CDR2: MGHRA, YSYEKL. Whole-study findings and limits: What remained unconfirmed was the SARS-CoV-2 specificity of second-wave clones peaking on day 37. There was a balanced CD4/CD8 profile in clones contracting day 15 to 85, and later expanders leaned CD4+.

With respect to this clonotype: Its antigen is as yet unknown. Just one base apart from a much larger clone, this may be a read error.

TCRdb re-derived calls from the 5' RACE reads in MiXCR, one entry per CDR3 protein. The table includes 70,000 to 100,000 distinct CDR3 sequences, about 15% detected once. The sample comprised PBMCs or a T cell subset sorted from them (not recorded which). The receptor's source is a man aged 18 to 29 who had mild COVID-19 (a few samples of this study predate the infection). Cell type and time point are not known. The V gene is TRBV4-1, the J gene TRBJ2-1; no definite D call. As DNA, the CDR3 is TGCGCCAGCAGCCAATCCGTACGAGCCAGTGAGCAGTTCTTC. It encodes CASSQSVRASEQFF.